This T cell receptor (beta chain) is from a study of blood T cell repertoires in COVID-19. V gave up 3 bases and J gave up 5 bases, with 10 bases separating them. CDR1 MNHEY and CDR2 SMNVEV come from the germline V gene (reference sequence). The CDR3 has 13 residues. Assay used: immunoSEQ multiplex PCR; TCRdb lists only in-frame clones, some missing. The data contain under 150,000 clones, approximately 80% of them singletons. The chain links TRBV27 to TRBJ2-5; TRBD2 might be the D (5 bases). This clonotype originated in a human donor in a cohort sampled during active COVID-19. Sequenced material: peripheral blood. The chain's CDR3 is CASSFRGMETQYF. For the CDR3, the DNA is TGTGCCAGCAGTTTTCGAGGGATGGAGACCCAGTACTTC.